The source of this TCR beta chain is a study of post-analysis software for immune sequencing data (dated by TCRdb to 2013 to 2016). The study in broad terms: Recorded disease courses included relapsing-remitting, secondary progressive and progressive-relapsing multiple sclerosis, with some patients lacking subtype annotation. A subset of samples was prepared in parallel using single-end sample barcoding, then pooled and co-amplified after Illumina adapter ligation. The patient repertoires were compared against roughly 12 previously published healthy control repertoires obtained from donors aged about 6 to 26 years. General study outcomes and caveats: The control group was slightly older than the multiple sclerosis patient group. Significantly higher frequencies in patients than in controls were found for roughly 5 TRBV segments, including TRBV5-6, TRBV5-1 and TRBV20-1. Compared with controls, multiple sclerosis patients had significantly lower normalized Chao1 diversity, a finding suggesting substantial peripheral T-cell clonal expansion. Direct clustering with F measure showed strong co-clustering of samples prepared in the same batch, prompting a batch-effect correction.

From the cysteine up to the phenylalanine, the CDR3 has a length of 15 residues. The sequence is cut down to CDR3 DNA, 45 bases in frame from base 1. About this clonotype: No antigen is known for it. At one end the junction does not follow the germline gene, possibly because of a read error.

To prepare the library, PCR was applied. TCRdb lists the instrument as Illumina HiSeq 2500. Unique molecular identifiers were incorporated into TCR beta cDNA libraries to reduce PCR and sequencing biases. Every 1 to 10 million input T cells yielded approximately 500,000 cDNA molecules, meaning each molecule approximated one T cell. The same protocol used for the earlier healthy control dataset was applied to prepare and sequence the patient libraries. Within a given batch, samples were prepared together, multiplexed and sequenced on the same HiSeq lane. On the study's bioinformatics: MIGEC handled the raw barcoded reads, throwing out single-read molecular identifier groups before consensus assembly and CDR3 extraction. Clonotype tables were post-analysed with VDJtools, normalizing diversity by down-sampling all datasets to the smallest sample size. In repertoire overlap clustering, CDR3 amino acid sequences, but not nucleotide sequences, were matched to correct batch-related cross-sample contamination. TCRdb applied fastp at Q25 and MiXCR to the public reads, then kept only in-frame beta chains. Duplicate CDR3 protein sequences are folded into a single record with the most common DNA and genes. It is TCRdb's table, rather than the study itself, that gives the V and J calls and clone size. This sample gives hundreds of thousands of distinct CDR3 sequences in total; 30% to 45% of them show up just once. Together, the top ten hold around 15% of the sample.

To demonstrate the VDJtools post-analysis software, the study profiled TCR beta repertoires from the peripheral blood of about a dozen young patients with multiple sclerosis. Multiple sclerosis patients were children and adolescents aged 6 to 15 years. This receptor chain uses TRBV12-3 or TRBV12-4 and TRBJ1-1, with TRBD1 as a weak D call on 5 bases. This clonotype was sampled from a girl aged 5 to 17 with multiple sclerosis. Sequencing input: blood. CDR3 region: CACSPPRGRNTEAFF. The DNA sequence reads TGTGCCTGCAGTCCTCCACGGGGCCGGAACACTGAAGCTTTCTTT.